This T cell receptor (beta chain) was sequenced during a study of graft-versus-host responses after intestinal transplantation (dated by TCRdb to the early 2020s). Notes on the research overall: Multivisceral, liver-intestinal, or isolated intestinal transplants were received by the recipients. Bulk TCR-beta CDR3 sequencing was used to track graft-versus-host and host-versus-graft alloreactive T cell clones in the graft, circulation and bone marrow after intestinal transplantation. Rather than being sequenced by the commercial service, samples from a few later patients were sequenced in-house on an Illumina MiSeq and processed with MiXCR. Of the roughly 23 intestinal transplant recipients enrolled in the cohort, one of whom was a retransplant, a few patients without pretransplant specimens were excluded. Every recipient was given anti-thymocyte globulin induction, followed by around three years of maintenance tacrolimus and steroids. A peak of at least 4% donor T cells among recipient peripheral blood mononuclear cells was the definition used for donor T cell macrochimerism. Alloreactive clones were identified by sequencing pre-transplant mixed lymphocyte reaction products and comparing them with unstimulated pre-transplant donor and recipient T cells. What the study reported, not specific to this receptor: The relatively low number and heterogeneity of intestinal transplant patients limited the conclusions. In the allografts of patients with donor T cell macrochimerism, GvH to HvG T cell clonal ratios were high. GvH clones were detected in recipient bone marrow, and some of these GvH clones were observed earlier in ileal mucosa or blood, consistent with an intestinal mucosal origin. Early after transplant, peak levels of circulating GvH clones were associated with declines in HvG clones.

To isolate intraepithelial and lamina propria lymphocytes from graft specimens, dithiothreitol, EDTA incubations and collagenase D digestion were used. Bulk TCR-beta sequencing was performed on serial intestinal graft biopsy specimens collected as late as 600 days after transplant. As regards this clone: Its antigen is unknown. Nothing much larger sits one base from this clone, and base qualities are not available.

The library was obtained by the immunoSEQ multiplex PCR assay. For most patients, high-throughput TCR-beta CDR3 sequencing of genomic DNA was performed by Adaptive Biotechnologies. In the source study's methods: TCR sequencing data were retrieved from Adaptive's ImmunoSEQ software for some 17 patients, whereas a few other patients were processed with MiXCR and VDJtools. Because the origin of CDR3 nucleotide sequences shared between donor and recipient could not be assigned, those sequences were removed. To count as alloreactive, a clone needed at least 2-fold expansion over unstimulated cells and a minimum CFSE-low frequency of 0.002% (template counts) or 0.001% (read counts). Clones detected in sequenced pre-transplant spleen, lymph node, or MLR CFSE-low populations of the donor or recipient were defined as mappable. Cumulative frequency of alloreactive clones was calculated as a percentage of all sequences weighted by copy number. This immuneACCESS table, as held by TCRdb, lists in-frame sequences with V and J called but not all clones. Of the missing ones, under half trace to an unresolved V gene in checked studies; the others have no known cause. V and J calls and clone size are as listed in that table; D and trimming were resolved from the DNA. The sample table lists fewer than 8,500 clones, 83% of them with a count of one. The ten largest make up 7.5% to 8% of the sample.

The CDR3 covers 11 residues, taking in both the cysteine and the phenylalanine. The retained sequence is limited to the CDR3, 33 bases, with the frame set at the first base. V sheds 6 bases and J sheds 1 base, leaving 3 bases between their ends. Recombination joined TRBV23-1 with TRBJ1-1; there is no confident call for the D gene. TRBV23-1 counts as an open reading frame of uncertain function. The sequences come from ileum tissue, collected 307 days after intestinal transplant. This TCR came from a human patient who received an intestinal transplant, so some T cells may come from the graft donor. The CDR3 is CASRQNTEAFF. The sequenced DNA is TGCGCCAGCAGACAGAACACTGAAGCTTTCTTT.